A selection of T cell receptor beta chains follows, all from one sample in a study of shared clonotypes between healthy human individuals. The table came from immunoSEQ multiplex PCR; TCRdb's copy has only in-frame clones and leaves some out. The data contain under 700,000 clones, roughly 95% of them singletons. The sample consisted of naive CD8+ T cells sorted from blood. These receptors all stem from a woman aged 25 to 39 in good health. Each CDR3 is given with its conserved first and last residue. A D gene is named only where the DNA matches it firmly. Part of the rows lack a size; the others show once, few, many or a class for expanded clones.

TRBV2 NA NA CASSEWVNQPQHF
TRBV19 NA NA CASSHGLGSYEQYF
TRBV27 NA NA CASSHGRRTAEQYF
TRBV9 TRBD2 NA CASSPSRREYTDTQYF
TRBV7-6 NA NA CASSLVASAGSEQYF
TRBV27 NA NA CASSHPGRGYEQYF
TRBV28 TRBD2 NA CASSFSGLGNEQFF
TRBV7-9 NA NA CASSTTGEQYF
TRBV7-8 TRBD1 NA CASSAGDRVHEQYF
TRBV4-1 TRBD1 once CASSQLTGGTEAFF
TRBV30 NA once CAWSTQGYYEQYF
TRBV2 NA NA CASSEALGVLAVASYEQYF
TRBV27 NA NA CASSAGPWGYTEAFF
TRBV28 NA NA CASSTDRGSGANVLTF
TRBV28 TRBD1 NA CASSYRGPYEQYF
TRBV11-1 NA NA CASSTDEYGELFF
TRBV29-1 NA NA CSVEGHNEQFF
TRBV11-2 NA NA CASSLAGAGHEQYF
TRBV5-1 NA NA CASSPDTGELFF
TRBV30 NA NA CAWSGITGYGANVLTF
TRBV28 NA NA CASSPRASLNYNEQFF
TRBV5-8 TRBD1 NA CASSLLDRADEQYF
TRBV2 NA NA CASSEAPGRLREQYF
TRBV6-1 TRBD2 NA CASSELGSGRLQFF
TRBV27 NA NA CASSKRAYQLSTDTQYF
TRBV5-8 NA NA CASSLVVETQYF
TRBV27 TRBD2 NA CASSPLAERNNEQFF
TRBV4-1 NA once CASSPVNRNTGELFF
TRBV14 NA once CASSQGASSIETQYF